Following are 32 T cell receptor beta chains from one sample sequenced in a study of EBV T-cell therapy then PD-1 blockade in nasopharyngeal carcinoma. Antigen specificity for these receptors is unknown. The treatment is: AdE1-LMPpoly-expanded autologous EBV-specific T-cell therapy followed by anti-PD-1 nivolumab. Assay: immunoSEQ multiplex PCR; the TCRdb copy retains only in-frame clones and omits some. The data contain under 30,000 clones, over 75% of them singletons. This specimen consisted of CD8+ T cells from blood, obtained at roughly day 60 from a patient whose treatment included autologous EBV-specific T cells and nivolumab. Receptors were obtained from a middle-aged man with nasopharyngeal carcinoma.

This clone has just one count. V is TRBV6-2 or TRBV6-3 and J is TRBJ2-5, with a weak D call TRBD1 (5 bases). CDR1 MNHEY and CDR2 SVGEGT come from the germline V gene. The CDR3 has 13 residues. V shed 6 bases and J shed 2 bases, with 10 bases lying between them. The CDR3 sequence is CASSSREQETQYF. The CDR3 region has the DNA TGTGCCAGCAGCTCCAGGGAACAAGAGACCCAGTACTTC.

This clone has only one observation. In nucleotides, the CDR3 is TGTGCCAGCACTACAAACGCAGGGGCGAGGACAGATACGCAGTATTTT. Protein: CASTTNAGARTDTQYF. V is TRBV2 and J is TRBJ2-3, with D perhaps TRBD1 (6 bases). From germline, CDR1 is SNHLY and CDR2 FYNNEI. The CDR3 covers 16 residues. V lost 7 bases and J lost 3, with 20 bases in between.

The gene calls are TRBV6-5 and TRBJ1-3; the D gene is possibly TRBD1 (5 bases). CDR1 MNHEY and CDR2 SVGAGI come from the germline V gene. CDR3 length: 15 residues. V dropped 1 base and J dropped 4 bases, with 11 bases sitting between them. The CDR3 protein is CASSYLAGQGNTIYF. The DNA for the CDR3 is TGTGCCAGCAGTTACTTGGCAGGGCAAGGAAACACCATATATTTT.

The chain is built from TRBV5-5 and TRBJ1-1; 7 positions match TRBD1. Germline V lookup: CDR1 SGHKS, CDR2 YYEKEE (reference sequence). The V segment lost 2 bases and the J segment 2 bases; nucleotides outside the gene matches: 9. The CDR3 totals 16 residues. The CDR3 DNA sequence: TGTGCCAGCAGCTTACAGGGGCCTCGGCTCAACACTGAAGCTTTCTTT. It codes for CASSLQGPRLNTEAFF.

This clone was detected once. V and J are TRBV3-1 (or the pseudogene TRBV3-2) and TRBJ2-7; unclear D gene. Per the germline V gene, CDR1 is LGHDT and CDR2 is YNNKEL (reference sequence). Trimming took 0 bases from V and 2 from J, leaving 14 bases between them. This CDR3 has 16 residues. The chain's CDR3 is CASSQEGQLKTYEQYF. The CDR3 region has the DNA TGTGCCAGCAGCCAAGAAGGGCAGCTAAAGACCTACGAGCAGTACTTC.

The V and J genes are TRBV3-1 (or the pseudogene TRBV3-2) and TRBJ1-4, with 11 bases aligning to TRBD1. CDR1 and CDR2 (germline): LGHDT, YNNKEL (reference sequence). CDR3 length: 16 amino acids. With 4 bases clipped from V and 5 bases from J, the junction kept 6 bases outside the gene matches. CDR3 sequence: CASSPRDRGLNEKLFF. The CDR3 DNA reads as TGTGCCAGCAGCCCCCGGGACAGGGGGTTAAATGAAAAACTGTTTTTT.

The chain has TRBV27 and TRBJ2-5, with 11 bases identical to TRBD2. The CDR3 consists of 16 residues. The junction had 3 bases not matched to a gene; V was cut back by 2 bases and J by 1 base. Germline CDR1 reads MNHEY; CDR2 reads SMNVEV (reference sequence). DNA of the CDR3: TGTGCCAGCAGTTTAGGGCTAGCGGGGGGCCAAGAGACCCAGTACTTC. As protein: CASSLGLAGGQETQYF.

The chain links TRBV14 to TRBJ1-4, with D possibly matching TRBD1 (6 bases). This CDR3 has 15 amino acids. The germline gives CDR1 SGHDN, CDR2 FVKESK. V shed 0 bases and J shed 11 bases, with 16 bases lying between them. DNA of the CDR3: TGTGCCAGCAGCCAAGAAGGGGGAGTTGTCAGGAAACTGTTTTTT. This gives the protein CASSQEGGVVRKLFF.

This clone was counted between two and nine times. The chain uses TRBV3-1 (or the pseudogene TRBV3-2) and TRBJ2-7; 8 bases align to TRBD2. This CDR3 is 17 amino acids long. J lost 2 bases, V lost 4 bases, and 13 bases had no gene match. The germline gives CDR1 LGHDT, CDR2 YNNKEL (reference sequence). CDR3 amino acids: CASSLSVQRGWTYEQYF. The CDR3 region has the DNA TGTGCCAGCAGCCTAAGTGTCCAGCGGGGGTGGACCTACGAGCAGTACTTC.

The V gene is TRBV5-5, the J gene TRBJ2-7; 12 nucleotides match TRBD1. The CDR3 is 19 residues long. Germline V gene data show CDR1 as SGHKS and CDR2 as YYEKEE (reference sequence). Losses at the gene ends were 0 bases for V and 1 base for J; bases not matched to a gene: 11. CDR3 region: CASSLAEMGQGAGSYEQYF. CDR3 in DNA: TGTGCCAGCAGCTTGGCCGAAATGGGACAGGGGGCTGGATCCTACGAGCAGTACTTC.

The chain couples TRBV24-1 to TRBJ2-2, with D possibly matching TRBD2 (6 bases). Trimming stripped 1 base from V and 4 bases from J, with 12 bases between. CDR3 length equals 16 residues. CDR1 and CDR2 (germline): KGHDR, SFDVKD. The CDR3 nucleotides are TGTGCCACCAGTGATTTAACGCGGGGTGGCACCGGGGAGCTGTTTTTT. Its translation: CATSDLTRGGTGELFF.

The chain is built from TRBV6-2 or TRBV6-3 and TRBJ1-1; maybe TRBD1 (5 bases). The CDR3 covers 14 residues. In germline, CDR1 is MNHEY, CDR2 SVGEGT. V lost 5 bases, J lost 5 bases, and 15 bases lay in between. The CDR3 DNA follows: TGTGCCAGCAGTCCCTTGGGGGGTAAAACTGAAGCTTTCTTT. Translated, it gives CASSPLGGKTEAFF.

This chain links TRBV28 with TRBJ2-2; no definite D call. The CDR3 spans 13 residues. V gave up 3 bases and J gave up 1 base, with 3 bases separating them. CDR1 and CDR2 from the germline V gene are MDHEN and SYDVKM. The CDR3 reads CASSFLNTGELFF. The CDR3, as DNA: TGTGCCAGCAGTTTCTTGAACACCGGGGAGCTGTTTTTT.

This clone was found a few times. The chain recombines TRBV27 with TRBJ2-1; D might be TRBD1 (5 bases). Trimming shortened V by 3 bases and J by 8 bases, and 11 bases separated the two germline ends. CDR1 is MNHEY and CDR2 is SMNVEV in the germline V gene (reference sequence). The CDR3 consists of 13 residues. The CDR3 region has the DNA TGTGCCAGCAGTTTTAGCAGGGCATATGAGCAGTTCTTC. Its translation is CASSFSRAYEQFF.

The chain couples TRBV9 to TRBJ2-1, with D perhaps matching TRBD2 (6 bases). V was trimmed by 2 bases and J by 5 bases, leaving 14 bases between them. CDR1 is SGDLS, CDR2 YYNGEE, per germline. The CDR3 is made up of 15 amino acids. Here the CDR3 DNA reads TGTGCCAGCAGCGTGTCCGGGACTTCCAACAATGAGCAGTTCTTC. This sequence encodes CASSVSGTSNNEQFF.

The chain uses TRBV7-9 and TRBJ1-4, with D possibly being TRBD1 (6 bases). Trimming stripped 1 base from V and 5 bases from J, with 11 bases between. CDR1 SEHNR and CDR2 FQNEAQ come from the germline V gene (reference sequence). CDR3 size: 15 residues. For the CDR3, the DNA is TGTGCCAGCAGCTTAGTACGGGGGCTGAATGAAAAACTGTTTTTT. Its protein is CASSLVRGLNEKLFF.

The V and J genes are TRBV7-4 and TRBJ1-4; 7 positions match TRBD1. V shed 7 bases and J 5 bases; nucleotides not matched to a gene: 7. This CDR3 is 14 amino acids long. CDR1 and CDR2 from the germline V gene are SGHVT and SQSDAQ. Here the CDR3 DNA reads TGTGCCAGCACCGCGGGACAGAAGAATGAAAAACTGTTTTTT. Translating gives CASTAGQKNEKLFF.

The chain's CDR3 is CASSTLTTRYNSPLHF. For the CDR3, the DNA is TGTGCCAGCAGTACGCTTACTACCCGGTATAATTCACCCCTCCACTTT. V and J are TRBV27 and TRBJ1-6, with no clear D. Germline-derived CDR1 and CDR2 are MNHEY and SMNVEV (reference sequence). V shed 5 bases and J shed 4 bases, with 15 bases lying between them. The CDR3 totals 16 residues.

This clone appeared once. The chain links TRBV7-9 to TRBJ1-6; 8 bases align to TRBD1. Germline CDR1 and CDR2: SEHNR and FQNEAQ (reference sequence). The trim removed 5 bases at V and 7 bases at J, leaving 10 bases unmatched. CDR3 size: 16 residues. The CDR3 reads CASSARRQGRNSPLHF. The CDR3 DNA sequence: TGTGCCAGCAGCGCGCGCCGACAGGGGAGAAATTCACCCCTCCACTTT.

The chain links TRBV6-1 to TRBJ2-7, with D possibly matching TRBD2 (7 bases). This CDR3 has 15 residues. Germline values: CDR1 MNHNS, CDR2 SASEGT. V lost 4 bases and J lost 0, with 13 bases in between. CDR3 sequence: CASSAGGWSSYEQYF. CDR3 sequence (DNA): TGTGCCAGCAGTGCGGGGGGCTGGAGCTCCTACGAGCAGTACTTC.

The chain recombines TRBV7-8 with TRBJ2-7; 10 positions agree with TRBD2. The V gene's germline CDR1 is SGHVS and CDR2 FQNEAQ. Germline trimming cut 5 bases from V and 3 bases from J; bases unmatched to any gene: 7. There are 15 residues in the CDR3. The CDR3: CASSQSGGGLYEQYF. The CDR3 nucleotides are TGTGCCAGCAGCCAAAGCGGGGGGGGCCTCTACGAGCAGTACTTC.

CDR3 bases: TGTGCCAGCAGTTTATCGGTTCCTAGCGGGGTCGGCACCGGGGAGCTGTTTTTT. Translated, it gives CASSLSVPSGVGTGELFF. The V gene is TRBV27, the J gene TRBJ2-2; the match to TRBD2 covers 9 bases. Germline CDR1 MNHEY, CDR2 SMNVEV (reference sequence). J gave up 4 bases and V 0 bases, and 9 bases lay outside the gene matches. The CDR3 sequence is 18 residues long.

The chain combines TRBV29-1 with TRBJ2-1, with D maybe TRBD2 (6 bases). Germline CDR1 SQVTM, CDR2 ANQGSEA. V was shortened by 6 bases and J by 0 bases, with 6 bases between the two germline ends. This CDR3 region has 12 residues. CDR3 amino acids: CSVTSSYNEQFF. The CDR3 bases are TGCAGCGTGACTAGCTCCTACAATGAGCAGTTCTTC.

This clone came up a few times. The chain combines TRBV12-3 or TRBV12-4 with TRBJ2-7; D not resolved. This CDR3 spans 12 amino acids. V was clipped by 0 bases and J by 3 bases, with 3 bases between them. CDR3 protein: CASSLALYEQYF. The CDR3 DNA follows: TGTGCCAGCAGTTTAGCTCTCTACGAGCAGTACTTC.

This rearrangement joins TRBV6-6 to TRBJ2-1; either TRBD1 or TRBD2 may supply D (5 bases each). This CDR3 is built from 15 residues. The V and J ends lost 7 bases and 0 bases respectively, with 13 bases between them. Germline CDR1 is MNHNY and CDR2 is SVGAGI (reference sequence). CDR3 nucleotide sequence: TGTGCCAGCACCTGGGACGGCAGCTCCTACAATGAGCAGTTCTTC. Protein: CASTWDGSSYNEQFF.

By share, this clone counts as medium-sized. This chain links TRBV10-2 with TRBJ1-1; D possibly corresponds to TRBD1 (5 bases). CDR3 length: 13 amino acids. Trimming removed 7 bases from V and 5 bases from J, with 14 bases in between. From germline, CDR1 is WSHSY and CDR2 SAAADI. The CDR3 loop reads CASKEGIGTEAFF. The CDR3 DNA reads TGCGCCAGCAAAGAGGGGATCGGTACTGAAGCTTTCTTT.

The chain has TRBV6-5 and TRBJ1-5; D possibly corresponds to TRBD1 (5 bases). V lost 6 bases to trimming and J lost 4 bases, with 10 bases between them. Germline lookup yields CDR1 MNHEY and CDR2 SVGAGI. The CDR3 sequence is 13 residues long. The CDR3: CASRPDSNQPQHF. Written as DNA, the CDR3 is TGTGCCAGCAGACCCGACAGTAATCAGCCCCAGCATTTT.

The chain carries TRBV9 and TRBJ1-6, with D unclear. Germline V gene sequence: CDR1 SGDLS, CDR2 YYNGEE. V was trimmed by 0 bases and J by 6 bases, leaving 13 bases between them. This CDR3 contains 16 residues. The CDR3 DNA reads TGTGCCAGCAGCGTAGGGGGATCAGTTTCTAATTCACCCCTCCACTTT. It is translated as CASSVGGSVSNSPLHF.

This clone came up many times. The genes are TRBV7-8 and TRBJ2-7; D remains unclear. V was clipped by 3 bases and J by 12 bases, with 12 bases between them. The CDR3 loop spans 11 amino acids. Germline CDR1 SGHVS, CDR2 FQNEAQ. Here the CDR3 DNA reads TGTGCCAGCAGCTTTGGAACCGTATGGTACTTC. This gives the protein CASSFGTVWYF.

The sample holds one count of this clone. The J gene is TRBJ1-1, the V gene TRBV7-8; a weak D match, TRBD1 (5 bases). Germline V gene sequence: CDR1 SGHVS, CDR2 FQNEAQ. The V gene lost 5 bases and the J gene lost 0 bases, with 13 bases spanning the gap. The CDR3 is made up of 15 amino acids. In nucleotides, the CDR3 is TGTGCCAGCAGCCCGACGCGGGGGATGAACACTGAAGCTTTCTTT. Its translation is CASSPTRGMNTEAFF. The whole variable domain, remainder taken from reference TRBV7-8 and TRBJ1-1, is GAGVSQSPRYKVAKRGQDVALRCDPISGHVSLFWYQQALGQGPEFLTYFQNEAQLDKSGLPSDRFFAERPEGSVSTLKIQRTQQEDSAVYLCASSPTRGMNTEAFFGQGTRLTVV.

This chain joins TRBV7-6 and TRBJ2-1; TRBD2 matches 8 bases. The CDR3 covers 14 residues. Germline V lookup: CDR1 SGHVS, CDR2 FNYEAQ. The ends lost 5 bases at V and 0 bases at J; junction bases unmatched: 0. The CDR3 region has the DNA TGTGCCAGCAGCGGGACTAGCTCCTACAATGAGCAGTTCTTC. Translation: CASSGTSSYNEQFF.

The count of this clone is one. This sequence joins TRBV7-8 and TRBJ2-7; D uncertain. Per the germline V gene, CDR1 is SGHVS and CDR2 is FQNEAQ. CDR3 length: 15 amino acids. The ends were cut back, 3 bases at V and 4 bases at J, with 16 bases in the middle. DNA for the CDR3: TGTGCCAGCAGCTTCGAGATTGGGCTAGTTTACGAGCAGTACTTC. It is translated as CASSFEIGLVYEQYF. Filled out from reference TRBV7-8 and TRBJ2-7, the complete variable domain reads GAGVSQSPRYKVAKRGQDVALRCDPISGHVSLFWYQQALGQGPEFLTYFQNEAQLDKSGLPSDRFFAERPEGSVSTLKIQRTQQEDSAVYLCASSFEIGLVYEQYFGPGTRLTVT.